These 29 T cell receptor beta chains were all obtained from the same sample, sequenced in a study of cytomegalovirus exposure and HLA in healthy donors. The PCR was carried out with 60 Vbeta primers and 13 Jbeta primers. Data came from immunoSEQ multiplex PCR; TCRdb stores just in-frame clones and leaves some out. In the table there are about 130,000 clones, about 70% of which are singletons. Sequences were obtained from PBMCs. Every receptor here comes from a woman aged 60-75 years in good health and CMV-seropositive.

The V gene is TRBV5-1, the J gene TRBJ2-1, with D possibly TRBD1 on 6 matching bases. V lost 6 bases, J lost 3 bases, and 13 bases lay in between. The CDR3 covers 14 residues. The germline V gene encodes CDR1 SGHRS and CDR2 YFSETQ. The CDR3 coding sequence is TGCGCCAGCAAAAGGGAAGGGGGCTACAATGAGCAGTTCTTC. Translated, it gives CASKREGGYNEQFF. Complete variable domain (other parts from reference TRBV5-1 and TRBJ2-1): KAGVTQTPRYLIKTRGQQVTLSCSPISGHRSVSWYQQTPGQGLQFLFEYFSETQRNKGNFPGRFSGRQFSNSRSEMNVSTLELGDSALYLCASKREGGYNEQFFGPGTRLTVL.

V and J are TRBV18 and TRBJ2-1; maybe TRBD1 (5 bases). V dropped 3 bases and J dropped 0 bases, with 12 bases sitting between them. CDR3 length equals 16 residues. Germline V lookup: CDR1 KGHSH, CDR2 LQKENI. For the CDR3, the DNA is TGTGCCAGCTCACCCTCCCAGGGCAGCTCCTACAATGAGCAGTTCTTC. Its protein is CASSPSQGSSYNEQFF.

V is TRBV6-4 and J is TRBJ1-2, with 8 bases identical to TRBD1. The CDR3 is 14 amino acids. J gave up 4 bases and V 2 bases, and 3 bases lay outside the gene matches. The germline gives CDR1 MRHNA, CDR2 SNTAGT. The CDR3 DNA reads TGTGCCAGCAGTGACGGACAGGGCGGCTATGGCTACACCTTC. It specifies CASSDGQGGYGYTF.

The rearrangement uses TRBV9 and TRBJ1-5; D unresolved. The CDR3 loop spans 14 amino acids. Germline CDR1 is SGDLS and CDR2 is YYNGEE. V was pared by 4 bases and J by 0 bases, with 8 bases between. CDR3 sequence reads: CASSIYSSNQPQHF. The DNA of the CDR3 is TGTGCCAGCAGCATATACAGTAGCAATCAGCCCCAGCATTTT.

The chain carries TRBV27 and TRBJ1-4; D gene unclear. Per the germline V gene, CDR1 is MNHEY and CDR2 is SMNVEV (reference sequence). CDR3 length equals 14 residues. The V and J ends lost 3 bases and 7 bases respectively, with 12 bases between them. In DNA, the CDR3 is TGTGCCAGCAGTTTGGACCACCGGGGTGAAAAACTGTTTTTT. This translates into CASSLDHRGEKLFF.

This CDR3 is CAISESGRTGASYGYTF. In nucleotides, the CDR3 is TGTGCCATCAGTGAGTCGGGTAGGACAGGGGCCTCCTATGGCTACACCTTC. The chain combines TRBV10-3 with TRBJ1-2, with TRBD1 matching over 9 bases. The CDR3 consists of 17 residues. Germline CDR1 reads ENHRY; CDR2 reads SYGVKD. The J segment lost 4 bases and the V segment lost 0 bases, leaving 9 bases of the junction unmatched.

The chain carries TRBV21-1 and TRBJ1-6; TRBD1 is the table's D call and was not checked against the DNA. TRBV21-1 is a documented pseudogene. The CDR3 length is 14 residues. The CDR3 reads CASSFTGGEAPLHF. The CDR3 region has the DNA TGTGCCAGCAGCTTTACAGGGGGTGAGGCACCCCTCCACTTT.

The chain couples TRBV5-5 to TRBJ2-7, with D possibly TRBD2 on 6 matching bases. Trimming took off 4 bases at V and 1 base at J, with 18 bases between the two ends. Germline V gives CDR1 SGHKS, CDR2 YYEKEE (reference sequence). This CDR3 is 16 amino acids long. Here the CDR3 DNA reads TGTGCCAGCAGCCCCGGGACTGTCGAACCGTCCTACGAGCAGTACTTC. It specifies CASSPGTVEPSYEQYF.

There are a few counts of this clone. The V call is TRBV10-3, the J call TRBJ2-1; 15 bases match TRBD2. The CDR3 sequence is 16 residues long. Germline-derived CDR1 and CDR2 are ENHRY and SYGVKD. V was clipped by 3 bases and J by 7 bases; unmatched bases: 4. CDR3 bases: TGTGCCATCAGTGACCCGGGACTAGCGGGGGGTAATGAGCAGTTCTTC. Residues: CAISDPGLAGGNEQFF.

This chain joins TRBV14 and TRBJ1-2; D gene ambiguous. The CDR3 is 15 amino acids. Germline lookup yields CDR1 SGHDN and CDR2 FVKESK. The germline V and J ends were trimmed by 0 bases and 8 bases, with 16 bases remaining between them. The CDR3, as DNA: TGTGCCAGCAGCCAAGATCTTCAGGTGACTAGCGGCTACACCTTC. Amino acids: CASSQDLQVTSGYTF.

The count of this clone is one. The CDR3 is CASSRGRETQYF. CDR3 nucleotide sequence: TGTGCCAGCAGCAGGGGCCGAGAGACCCAGTACTTC. The chain links TRBV13 to TRBJ2-5, with D perhaps TRBD1 (5 bases). Germline V gene data show CDR1 as PRHDT and CDR2 as FYEKMQ (reference sequence). V dropped 5 bases and J dropped 4 bases, with 8 bases sitting between them. This CDR3 comprises 12 residues.

V is TRBV7-9 and J is TRBJ1-3, with D uncertain. This CDR3 region has 13 residues. CDR1 is SEHNR and CDR2 is FQNEAQ in the germline V gene (reference sequence). The CDR3 protein is CAIGSLGGNTIYF. The CDR3 nucleotides are TGTGCTATCGGGAGTCTGGGCGGAAACACCATATATTTT.

This rearrangement joins TRBV16 to TRBJ2-2; no clear D gene. The CDR3 extends over 15 amino acids. Germline lookup yields CDR1 KGHSY and CDR2 FQNENV. V gave up 1 base and J gave up 7 bases, with 13 bases separating them. The DNA for the CDR3 is TGTGCCAGCAGCCAATATTTCCAGTCCCGCGGGGAGCTGTTTTTT. Translating gives CASSQYFQSRGELFF.

This clone showed up just a few times. The rearrangement uses TRBV9 and TRBJ2-7; a weak D match, TRBD1 (5 bases). The CDR3 is 13 residues long. V lost 8 bases, J lost 0 bases, and 12 bases lay in between. CDR1 SGDLS and CDR2 YYNGEE come from the germline V gene. The CDR3 sequence is CASNQGASYEQYF. As DNA, the CDR3 is TGTGCCAGTAACCAGGGCGCCTCCTACGAGCAGTACTTC. The variable domain in full, completed from reference TRBV9 and TRBJ2-7, reads DSGVTQTPKHLITATGQRVTLRCSPRSGDLSVYWYQQSLDQGLQFLIQYYNGEERAKGNILERFSAQQFPDLHSELNLSSLELGDSALYFCASNQGASYEQYFGPGTRLTVT.

V usage is TRBV7-9 and J usage is TRBJ1-6; weak D call: TRBD1 (5 bases). The CDR3 is 14 amino acids. Trimming took off 5 bases at V and 10 bases at J, with 15 bases between the two ends. CDR1 SEHNR and CDR2 FQNEAQ come from the germline V gene (reference sequence). The CDR3 DNA reads TGTGCCAGCAGCCCGGGACCTGCGGGGTCACCCCTCCACTTT. This gives the protein CASSPGPAGSPLHF.

This chain connects TRBV5-1 to TRBJ2-5; 7 positions match TRBD2. Germline V CDR1 and CDR2: SGHRS, YFSETQ. This CDR3 spans 14 amino acids. V lost 0 bases to trimming and J lost 5 bases; unmatched junction nucleotides: 4. CDR3 in DNA: TGCGCCAGCAGCTTGGCCCTAGCGGCGGAGACCCAGTACTTC. It codes for CASSLALAAETQYF.

The chain has TRBV10-1 and TRBJ1-1, with D perhaps TRBD1 (6 bases). CDR1 is WNHNN, CDR2 SYGVQD, per germline (reference sequence). The CDR3 is made up of 13 amino acids. Trimming cost V 8 bases and J 2 bases, with 12 bases left between them. CDR3: CASSVDRNTEAFF. The CDR3 DNA sequence: TGCGCCAGCTCCGTGGACAGAAACACTGAAGCTTTCTTT.

This clone was counted between two and nine times. The chain couples TRBV29-1 to TRBJ1-1; D gene uncertain. There are 14 residues in the CDR3. Trimming left V 5 bases short and J 0 bases short, with 13 bases between. Germline values: CDR1 SQVTM, CDR2 ANQGSEA. Here the CDR3 reads CSVYPDKMNTEAFF. The CDR3 DNA reads TGCAGCGTTTACCCCGACAAGATGAACACTGAAGCTTTCTTT.

The V and J genes are TRBV19 and TRBJ1-5, with 10 nucleotides matching TRBD1. With 3 bases clipped from V and 6 bases from J, the junction kept 2 bases outside the gene matches. Germline CDR1 and CDR2: LNHDA and SQIVND (reference sequence). CDR3 size: 14 residues. This CDR3 reads CASSMGQGLQPQHF. CDR3 nucleotides: TGTGCCAGTAGTATGGGACAGGGGCTTCAGCCCCAGCATTTT.

The J gene is TRBJ2-1, the V gene TRBV6-1; D is undetermined. The ends were cut back, 2 bases at V and 4 bases at J, with 9 bases in the middle. The CDR3 totals 14 residues. The germline V gene encodes CDR1 MNHNS and CDR2 SASEGT. This CDR3 reads CASSERRFYNEQFF. The CDR3 region has the DNA TGTGCCAGCAGTGAACGCAGATTTTACAATGAGCAGTTCTTC.

This clone was seen more than once but under ten times. The genes are TRBV7-3 and TRBJ2-2, with 10 bases that match TRBD1. V trimming: 5 bases; J trimming: 7 bases; junction bases outside the gene matches: 10. The CDR3 loop spans 16 amino acids. Germline loops: CDR1 SGHTA, CDR2 FQGTGA. The CDR3 DNA reads as TGTGCCAGCAGCCTCCGGGACAGGGGAATCGGCGGGGAGCTGTTTTTT. It yields the protein CASSLRDRGIGGELFF.

This chain links TRBV6-5 with TRBJ1-1; perhaps TRBD1 as D (5 bases). The germline V and J ends were trimmed by 6 bases and 4 bases, with 12 bases remaining between them. The CDR3 is 13 amino acids. Per germline, CDR1 MNHEY and CDR2 SVGAGI. CDR3 coding DNA: TGTGCCAGCAGGGCAGCAGGGATCACTGAAGCTTTCTTT. This encodes CASRAAGITEAFF.

Details on this clone: At one end, the junction sequence differs from germline, possibly due to a read error. V gene TRBV7-7 combines with J gene TRBJ2-5; TRBD1 agrees at 7 bases. The CDR3 is 15 residues long. Germline V CDR1 and CDR2: SSHAT, FNYEAQ (reference sequence). CDR3 region: CASSKGAGLQETQYF. DNA of the CDR3: TGTGCTAGCAGCAAGGGGGCAGGATTACAAGAGACCCAGTACTTC.

The J gene is TRBJ1-1, the V gene TRBV5-1; TRBD1 might be the D (5 bases). The CDR3 loop spans 15 amino acids. With 6 bases removed from V and 5 bases from J, the gap between germline ends came to 20 bases. CDR1 is SGHRS, CDR2 YFSETQ, per germline. The chain's CDR3 is CASTSGEGIETEAFF. The CDR3, as DNA: TGCGCCAGCACCTCCGGGGAGGGGATTGAGACTGAAGCTTTCTTT.

This clone was picked up a small number of times. The rearrangement links TRBV7-9 to TRBJ2-4, with D possibly matching TRBD2 (7 bases). CDR1 and CDR2 from the germline V gene are SEHNR and FQNEAQ (reference sequence). This CDR3 spans 18 amino acids. Trimming removed 3 bases from V and 0 bases from J, with 18 bases in between. CDR3 sequence: CASSFRDGGQLAKNIQYF. The CDR3 nucleotides read TGTGCCAGCAGCTTTAGGGACGGGGGGCAACTAGCCAAAAACATTCAGTACTTC.

The chain is built from TRBV6-6 and TRBJ1-3, with D perhaps matching TRBD1 (5 bases). Germline CDR1 is MNHNY and CDR2 is SVGAGI (reference sequence). The CDR3 is 13 amino acids. Trimming shortened V by 11 bases and J by 3 bases, and 14 bases separated the two germline ends. The CDR3 loop is CAAQGSDGNTIYF. The DNA for the CDR3 is TGTGCCGCGCAGGGTTCGGATGGAAACACCATATATTTT.

The gene calls are TRBV10-3 and TRBJ2-2; 7 bases fit TRBD1. The V and J ends lost 3 bases and 6 bases, in that order; junction bases with no gene match: 4. Germline values: CDR1 ENHRY, CDR2 SYGVKD. The CDR3 contains 14 residues. CDR3 residues: CAISEYQGAGELFF. CDR3 in DNA: TGTGCCATCAGTGAATACCAGGGGGCCGGGGAGCTGTTTTTT.

This clone was observed a handful of times. The genes are TRBV5-6 and TRBJ1-1, with TRBD1 matching over 10 bases. With V trimmed by 2 bases and J by 0 bases, 4 bases remained unmatched. CDR3 length: 16 amino acids. The germline V gene has CDR1 SGHDT and CDR2 YYEEEE. The CDR3 loop is CASSFGTGVMNTEAFF. The DNA of the CDR3 is TGTGCCAGCAGCTTCGGGACAGGGGTAATGAACACTGAAGCTTTCTTT.

This chain uses TRBV7-3 with TRBJ2-5; D uncertain. Germline V lookup: CDR1 SGHTA, CDR2 FQGTGA. There are 12 residues in the CDR3. Trimming left V 3 bases short and J 9 bases short, with 11 bases between. The CDR3 spells CASSLDGGPQYF. The CDR3 coding sequence is TGTGCCAGCAGCTTGGATGGTGGGCCCCAGTACTTC.